A selection of T cell receptor beta chains follows, all from one sample in a study of T-cell reconstitution after alpha-beta-depleted transplantation in children. One entry per CDR3 protein, called by TCRdb with MiXCR from the PCR reads. This sample has 550,000 to 800,000 distinct CDR3 sequences, with about an eighth found just once. The source was PBMCs, collected before TCRalphabeta/CD19-depleted stem cell transplant. These TCRs come from a girl aged 2-10 years with congenital amegakaryocytic thrombocytopenia, due to receive a stem cell transplant. Both conserved end residues are part of each CDR3. D genes are given only for firm matches. A clone size is listed for some rows: how often the clone was seen (once, few, many), or a class if it is expanded.

abundance	d_gene	v_gene	j_gene	CDR3aa	CDR3nt
-	-	TRBV14	TRBJ2-7	CASSQTRQSRYEQYF	TGTGCCAGCAGCCAAACAAGGCAGAGCCGCTACGAGCAGTACTTC
few	-	TRBV12-3/TRBV12-4	TRBJ1-1	CASTVFRGTEAFF	TGTGCCAGCACCGTTTTCCGGGGGACTGAAGCTTTCTTT
-	-	TRBV7-9	TRBJ1-4	CASSRVQGGGEKLFF	TGTGCCAGCAGCCGCGTTCAGGGTGGGGGTGAAAAACTGTTTTTT
many	TRBD1	TRBV28	TRBJ1-2	CASIGAGGYGYTF	TGTGCCAGCATCGGGGCAGGGGGATATGGCTACACCTTC
-	TRBD2	TRBV5-4	TRBJ2-7	CASSLGASGRPEQYF	TGTGCCAGCAGCTTGGGGGCTAGCGGGAGACCCGAGCAGTACTTC
few	-	TRBV5-1	TRBJ2-5	CASSVWEEETQYF	TGCGCCAGCAGTGTGTGGGAGGAAGAGACCCAGTACTTC
many	TRBD2	TRBV7-2	TRBJ2-3	CAVGASGRFTDTQYF	TGTGCCGTTGGGGCTAGCGGACGATTCACAGATACGCAGTATTTT
-	-	TRBV5-1	TRBJ2-5	CASMGQETQYF	TGCGCCAGCATGGGGCAAGAGACCCAGTACTTC
-	TRBD2	TRBV7-9	TRBJ2-1	CASRDLAGGPYNEQFF	TGTGCCAGCAGGGACTTAGCGGGAGGCCCCTACAATGAGCAGTTCTTC
-	TRBD1	TRBV18	TRBJ2-3	CASSPFRDRSADTQYF	TGTGCCAGCTCACCATTCCGGGACAGGTCAGCGGATACGCAGTATTTT
many	TRBD1	TRBV20-1	TRBJ2-5	CSAQQGDQETQYF	TGCAGTGCCCAACAGGGGGACCAAGAGACCCAGTACTTC
-	-	TRBV2	TRBJ2-7	CASSEDGWEQYF	TGTGCCAGCAGTGAAGATGGGTGGGAGCAGTACTTC
many	-	TRBV12-3/TRBV12-4	TRBJ2-3	CASSPATRGNTQYF	TGTGCCAGCAGTCCCGCTACTAGGGGGAATACGCAGTATTTT
few	TRBD1	TRBV5-1	TRBJ2-7	CASSLALQGAFAYEQYF	TGCGCCAGCAGCTTGGCCTTACAGGGGGCTTTCGCCTACGAGCAGTACTTC